This TCR beta chain was identified during a study of T cell responses to AZD1222 COVID-19 vaccine. The CDR3 is made up of 14 amino acids. CDR1 is SGDLS, CDR2 YYNGEE, per germline. J gave up 5 bases and V 2 bases, and 3 bases lay outside the gene matches. TCRdb keeps only in-frame clones here, not all; method: immunoSEQ multiplex PCR. This table has around 87,000 clones, approximately 90% appearing once. The sequence was obtained from an adult in good health. The chain links TRBV9 to TRBJ1-1, with 10 bases fitting TRBD1. The material was peripheral blood, obtained on day 0 of AZD1222 vaccination. The CDR3 DNA is TGTGCCAGCAGCGTCGGGACAGGGGTGACTGAAGCTTTCTTT. Residues: CASSVGTGVTEAFF.